This T cell receptor beta chain was obtained from a study of T cells in Graves' hyperthyroidism and ophthalmopathy. Findings of the study overall: With a median lead of approximately 6 months before onset, the model predicted ophthalmopathy.

What was amplified from RNA transcripts were TCR beta CDR3 regions. Carried out on the TCR CDR3, a first-round RT-PCR used the HTBI primer set. TCRdb passed the multiplex PCR reads through MiXCR, listing each CDR3 protein once. The table records some 400,000 distinct CDR3 sequences, roughly 14% of them present only once. Per germline, CDR1 SGHRS and CDR2 YFSETQ. The CDR3 sequence is 11 residues long. V was clipped by 8 bases and J by 11 bases, with 16 bases between them. This clonotype was seen ten or more times. The antigen remains undetermined. The gene calls are TRBV5-1 and TRBJ1-1, with TRBD1 as a possible D gene (6 bases). Material for sequencing was blood. The clonotype was recovered from a man aged 25 to 40 with Graves' hyperthyroidism that later progressed to Graves' ophthalmopathy. The DNA for the CDR3 is TGCGCCAGTTTTGGTGGGGGGGCGGCTTTCTTT. Translated, it gives CASFGGGAAFF.